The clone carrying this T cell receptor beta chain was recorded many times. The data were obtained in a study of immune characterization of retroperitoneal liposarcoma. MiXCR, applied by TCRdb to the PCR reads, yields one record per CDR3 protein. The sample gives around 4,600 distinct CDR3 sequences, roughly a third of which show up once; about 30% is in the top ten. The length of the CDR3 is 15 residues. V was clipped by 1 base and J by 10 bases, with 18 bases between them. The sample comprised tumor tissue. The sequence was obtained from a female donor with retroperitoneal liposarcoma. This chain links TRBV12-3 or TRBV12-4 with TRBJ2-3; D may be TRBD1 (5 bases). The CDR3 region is CASSLVGGAQSAQYF. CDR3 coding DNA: TGTGCCAGCAGTTTAGTGGGTGGGGCGCAGAGTGCGCAGTATTTT.